These 2 T cell receptor beta chains came from one sample sequenced in a study of blood T cells in healthy people across ages. A J-beta primer mix and a sample-barcoded 5' primer were used in a second PCR of roughly 7 to 12 cycles. MiXCR, run by TCRdb on the 5' RACE reads, gives a single entry per CDR3 protein. The sample consists of roughly 1,800,000 distinct CDR3 sequences, approximately 50% of them appearing once. Sequenced material: blood. These receptors all come from a woman aged 40 to 49 in good health.

J is TRBJ2-5 and V is TRBV10-3; D is possibly TRBD2 (5 bases). The tail of the sequence fits TRBJ2-7 better, so the J call may be wrong. Per germline, CDR1 ENHRY and CDR2 SYGVKD. This CDR3 is 13 amino acids long. The CDR3 DNA sequence: TGTGCCATCACCCCTTCGGGGTTAGCCGAGCAGTACTTC. This gives the protein CAITPSGLAEQYF.

The J gene is TRBJ2-7, the V gene TRBV29-1, with 7 bases that match TRBD1. The CDR3 totals 14 residues. J gave up 2 bases and V 6 bases, and 10 bases lay outside the gene matches. Germline V gives CDR1 SQVTM, CDR2 ANQGSEA. The CDR3 loop reads CSVADRVPPYEQYF. The CDR3 bases are TGCAGCGTAGCTGACAGGGTTCCGCCCTACGAGCAGTACTTC.